This passage covers 15 T cell receptor beta chains from one sample sequenced in a study of spatial heterogeneity in lung cancer. MiXCR, applied by TCRdb to the 5' RACE reads, yields one record per CDR3 protein. Here the sample spans about 38,000 distinct CDR3 sequences, 7.5% being singletons. Time point reported: sample taken at primary tumor resection. In each case, whole RNA from tumor, nontumor lung or frozen PBMC was sequenced unsorted. Sequenced material: PBMCs, taken at surgery. The receptors here all came from a male donor with early-stage non-small cell lung cancer.

This clonotype showed up just a few times. A clone one base away is much larger, so this may be a read error. The gene calls are TRBV24-1 and TRBJ2-3; D perhaps matches TRBD2 (6 bases). Trimming stripped 8 bases from V and 4 bases from J, with 18 bases between. Germline values: CDR1 KGHDR, CDR2 SFDVKD. This CDR3 is built from 15 residues. The CDR3 reads CATTPVGGGPDTQYF. CDR3 sequence (DNA): TGTGCCACCACTCCAGTGGGAGGAGGGCCAGATACGCAGTATTTT.

This clonotype was recorded many times. The V gene is TRBV10-2, the J gene TRBJ1-5; D gene ambiguous. The germline V and J ends were trimmed by 4 bases and 5 bases, with 9 bases remaining between them. The V gene's germline CDR1 is WSHSY and CDR2 SAAADI. This CDR3 has 13 residues. For the CDR3, the DNA is TGCGCCAGCAGTGGTCTCGGCGATCAGCCCCAGCATTTT. Translating gives CASSGLGDQPQHF.

This rearrangement joins TRBV30 to TRBJ1-1; no firm D call. The CDR3 is 12 amino acids. V was cut by 1 base and J by 1 base, with 4 bases left in between. Per the germline V gene, CDR1 is GTSNPN and CDR2 is SVGIG (reference sequence). The DNA of the CDR3 is TGTGCCTGGAGTGATGGGAACACTGAAGCTTTCTTT. Its translation: CAWSDGNTEAFF.

This clonotype was counted many times. The J gene is TRBJ1-2, the V gene TRBV29-1; D perhaps matches TRBD1 (6 bases). Between the trimmed V and J ends, which lost 0 bases and 7 bases, there was a span of 12 bases. Germline CDR1 and CDR2: SQVTM and ANQGSEA. The CDR3 totals 13 residues. CDR3 in DNA: TGCAGCGTTGAAGAGGCGGGGGCGGTTGGCTACACCTTC. Amino acid sequence: CSVEEAGAVGYTF.

Ten or more counts support this clonotype. V is TRBV6-5 and J is TRBJ1-3, with a tentative D call TRBD1 (6 bases). This CDR3 region has 18 residues. V gave up 2 bases and J gave up 0 bases, with 17 bases separating them. Germline V lookup: CDR1 MNHEY, CDR2 SVGAGI. Here the CDR3 reads CASSYRPRDTASGNTIYF. In nucleotides, the CDR3 is TGTGCCAGCAGTTACAGACCAAGGGACACTGCCTCTGGAAACACCATATATTTT.

The CDR3 coding sequence is TGTGCCACCAGCCACAGGATGATCTCTGGGGCCAACGTCCTGACTTTC. Residues: CATSHRMISGANVLTF. The chain carries TRBV24-1 and TRBJ2-6, with a tentative D call TRBD1 (5 bases). The V and J ends lost 7 bases and 0 bases respectively, with 12 bases between them. There are 16 residues in the CDR3. The germline V gene encodes CDR1 KGHDR and CDR2 SFDVKD.

This clonotype was recorded many times. V is TRBV6-1 and J is TRBJ1-5; possible D gene TRBD1, 6 bases. Germline V gene lookup returns CDR1 MNHNS and CDR2 SASEGT. V dropped 2 bases and J dropped 7 bases, with 12 bases sitting between them. This CDR3 region has 14 residues. CDR3 region: CASSEWMGQQPQHF. In nucleotides, the CDR3 is TGTGCCAGCAGTGAATGGATGGGACAACAGCCCCAGCATTTT.

This clonotype was found many times. The V gene is TRBV20-1, the J gene TRBJ1-2; 7 bases are a match to TRBD1. Germline lookup yields CDR1 DFQATT and CDR2 SNEGSKA (reference sequence). The CDR3 has 15 amino acids. Germline trimming cut 2 bases from V and 0 bases from J; bases unmatched to any gene: 6. The CDR3 loop reads CSARPGTASNYGYTF. DNA of the CDR3: TGCAGTGCTAGACCCGGGACAGCCTCTAACTATGGCTACACCTTC.

The chain combines TRBV6-2 or TRBV6-3 with TRBJ2-1; 10 bases agree with TRBD2. CDR3 length: 15 residues. Germline CDR1 and CDR2: MNHEY and SVGEGT. J was trimmed by 10 bases and V by 0 bases; bases with no gene match: 6. The CDR3 DNA is TGTGCCAGCAGTTACTCCAAGCGGGGGGGAGGGGAGCAGTTCTTC. Translated: CASSYSKRGGGEQFF.

This clonotype has a count of ten or more. The V call is TRBV7-8, the J call TRBJ2-7; tentatively, D is TRBD2 (5 bases). Germline loops: CDR1 SGHVS, CDR2 FQNEAQ. CDR3 length: 10 amino acids. The CDR3 DNA reads TGCGCCGTCGGGATCTACGAGCAGTACGTC. Amino acids: CAVGIYEQYV.

This clonotype was detected only a few times. The chain uses TRBV20-1 and TRBJ2-1; D is uncertain. The CDR3 spans 15 residues. Trimming shortened V by 0 bases and J by 0 bases, and 9 bases separated the two germline ends. Germline V lookup: CDR1 DFQATT, CDR2 SNEGSKA (reference sequence). CDR3 protein: CSARDSRLSYNEQFF. The CDR3 bases are TGCAGTGCTAGAGACAGCCGGCTCTCCTACAATGAGCAGTTCTTC.

This clonotype has at least ten counts. This chain links TRBV12-5 with TRBJ2-5; D uncertain. Germline V CDR1 and CDR2: LGHNT, FRNRAP. The germline V and J ends were trimmed by 5 bases and 5 bases, with 21 bases remaining between them. CDR3 length equals 16 residues. CDR3 protein: CASGLHRPAVGETQYF. The CDR3 bases are TGTGCTAGTGGTCTCCACCGTCCGGCGGTAGGGGAGACCCAGTACTTC.

The rearrangement joins TRBV4-3 to TRBJ1-2, with D maybe TRBD1 (5 bases). Germline V gene data show CDR1 as LGHNA and CDR2 as YSLEER. This CDR3 comprises 13 residues. V lost 2 bases and J lost 5, with 9 bases in between. The CDR3 region is CASSQKEGYGYTF. CDR3 DNA sequence: TGCGCCAGCAGCCAAAAAGAGGGGTATGGCTACACCTTC.

This clonotype was observed at least ten times. The V gene is TRBV20-1, the J gene TRBJ2-5; 7 nucleotides align to TRBD1. Losses at the gene ends were 6 bases for V and 5 bases for J; bases not matched to a gene: 9. There are 13 residues in the CDR3. The germline V gene has CDR1 DFQATT and CDR2 SNEGSKA (reference sequence). The CDR3 DNA reads as TGCAGTGCCCTTTCCGGACAGGACGAGACCCAGTACTTC. This translates into CSALSGQDETQYF.

This clonotype was recorded many times. The J gene is TRBJ2-7, the V gene TRBV6-2 or TRBV6-3, with 12 bases that match TRBD2. Germline CDR1 and CDR2: MNHEY and SVGEGT. The CDR3 has 14 amino acids. J lost 4 bases, V lost 8 bases, and 6 bases had no gene match. The CDR3 sequence is CASGGLAGLYEQYV. CDR3 DNA sequence: TGTGCCAGCGGTGGACTAGCGGGACTATACGAGCAGTACGTC.